The clone carrying this TCR beta chain was recorded a few times. What it binds is unknown. The data belong to a study of CD8 T cells in ankylosing spondylitis. CDR3 size: 14 residues. CDR1 DFQATT and CDR2 SNEGSKA come from the germline V gene (reference sequence). V shed 5 bases and J shed 5 bases, with 18 bases lying between them. Making the TCR beta libraries involved quantitative 5'-RACE with molecular barcodes. TCRdb fed the 5' RACE reads into MiXCR, producing one record per CDR3 protein. The sample holds some 450,000 distinct CDR3 sequences, roughly 18% seen once. Regarding the study as a whole: A TCR beta motif made of about 8 highly homologous variants seemed typical of ankylosing spondylitis blood. Earlier work had already found some motif variants in reactive arthritis synovial fluid and blood. Reports say disease-linked clones showed up significantly more in matched ankylosing spondylitis synovial fluid.

The sequencing sample was made of blood, either unsorted or a sorted T cell fraction (not recorded which). This TCR came from a male donor with ankylosing spondylitis. The chain uses TRBV20-1 and TRBJ2-5, with a possible D match to TRBD1 (5 bases). The DNA of the CDR3 is TGCAGTGCTCCCTTGCAGGGCCGTCAGGAGACCCAGTACTTC. Translation: CSAPLQGRQETQYF.